The 28 T cell receptor beta chains listed next were all sequenced from one sample in a study of CXCR3-negative and CXCR3-positive naive CD8 T cells. Libraries of TRB cDNA were made by 5' RACE and carried UMIs. No DNA is given; TCRdb re-called the 5' RACE reads and lists each CDR3 protein once. The sample table includes some 41,000 distinct CDR3 sequences. The sequencing sample was made of naive CXCR3- CD8+ T cells from blood. The subset was: CD45RO-CCR7+CD27+CD95- naive CD8+ T cells lacking CXCR3 (TNR3-). The source is a human donor in good health. Some clones in this sample may be carry-over from other donors' samples.

The chain couples TRBV4-3 to TRBJ2-7; TCRdb's D gene call, TRBD1, goes unchecked for lack of DNA. Germline V gene sequence: CDR1 LGHNA, CDR2 YSLEER. The CDR3 extends over 15 amino acids. This CDR3 is CASSQGIGIPYEQYF.

The rearrangement links TRBV10-3 to TRBJ1-2; TCRdb lists TRBD1, though no DNA is available to test this call. CDR3 length: 15 amino acids. Germline assignment: CDR1 ENHRY and CDR2 SYGVKD. The CDR3 protein is CATRRGIETNYGYTF.

The V and J genes are TRBV7-8 and TRBJ1-1. This CDR3 contains 12 residues. Germline V gives CDR1 SGHVS, CDR2 FQNEAQ. CDR3: CASSYGSTEAFF.

The CDR3 is CASSPPRGVHNEQFF. The gene calls are TRBV7-8 and TRBJ2-1; the TCRdb call, TRBD1, lacks DNA for checking. The CDR3 consists of 15 residues. Germline V gene data show CDR1 as SGHVS and CDR2 as FQNEAQ.

The CDR3 protein is CSVEERRDSQFFLNTEAFF. The rearrangement links TRBV29-1 to TRBJ1-1; the D call of TRBD1 rests on TCRdb alone, since no DNA is present to check it. This CDR3 is 19 amino acids long. Per germline, CDR1 SQVTM and CDR2 ANQGSEA.

The rearrangement links TRBV24-1 to TRBJ2-7; no DNA is available, so the TRBD1 call from TCRdb remains unchecked. This CDR3 contains 13 residues. The V gene's germline CDR1 is KGHDR and CDR2 SFDVKD. CDR3 in amino acids: CATSHGQTYEQYF.

The J gene is TRBJ2-7, the V gene TRBV7-9; TCRdb reports TRBD1, a call that lacks DNA to check it against. The CDR3 consists of 16 residues. Germline V gene sequence: CDR1 SEHNR, CDR2 FQNEAQ (reference sequence). The CDR3 sequence is CASSSSGTYKAYEQYF.

The V call is TRBV29-1, the J call TRBJ2-3; TCRdb's D call of TRBD1 is untestable without DNA. The CDR3 sequence is 13 residues long. CDR1 and CDR2 from the germline V gene are SQVTM and ANQGSEA. CDR3 residues: CSVIGHTPDTQYF.

This chain uses TRBV15 with TRBJ2-4; TCRdb outputs TRBD2, but without DNA this stays unchecked. The CDR3 contains 15 residues. Looked up from germline, CDR1 is LNHNV and CDR2 is YYDKDF (reference sequence). CDR3 sequence: CATSTPVAGGIIQYF.

The chain employs TRBV7-9 and TRBJ2-3. The V gene's germline CDR1 is SEHNR and CDR2 FQNEAQ (reference sequence). The CDR3 runs 13 residues. The CDR3 region is CASRPTSTDTQYF. Complete variable domain (other parts from reference TRBV7-9 and TRBJ2-3): DTGVSQNPRHKITKRGQNVTFRCDPISEHNRLYWYRQTLGQGPEFLTYFQNEAQLEKSRLLSDRFSAERPKGSFSTLEIQRTEQGDSAMYLCASRPTSTDTQYFGPGTRLTVL.

V is TRBV19 and J is TRBJ1-1; TCRdb picks TRBD1, but there is no DNA to check that call. CDR1 is LNHDA and CDR2 is SQIVND in the germline V gene (reference sequence). The CDR3 is made up of 17 amino acids. Here the CDR3 reads CASSIGIGSGSNTEAFF.

The chain recombines TRBV11-2 with TRBJ2-2; TCRdb's D call of TRBD2 is untestable without DNA. Germline V gives CDR1 SGHAT, CDR2 FQNNGV. The CDR3 sequence is 15 residues long. CDR3 loop: CASSPDPAYTGELFF.

The chain is built from TRBV3-1 and TRBJ2-1; with no DNA, the TCRdb D assignment of TRBD1 cannot be verified. Looked up from germline, CDR1 is LGHDT and CDR2 is YNNKEL (reference sequence). CDR3 size: 17 residues. This CDR3 is CASSPQSGVSSYNEQFF.

The rearrangement joins TRBV6-2 or TRBV6-3 to TRBJ2-2; with no DNA, the TCRdb D assignment of TRBD2 cannot be verified. The CDR3 has 14 residues. Germline CDR1 reads MNHEY; CDR2 reads SVGEGT. This CDR3 reads CASSSSGETGELFF.

This chain uses TRBV4-3 with TRBJ2-7; lacking DNA, the TRBD1 call made by TCRdb goes unchecked. Germline V gene sequence: CDR1 LGHNA, CDR2 YSLEER. This CDR3 has 14 residues. The CDR3: CASSQAHRGYEQYF.

The chain links TRBV7-3 to TRBJ1-1. The germline V gene has CDR1 SGHTA and CDR2 FQGTGA. The CDR3 consists of 14 residues. The CDR3 reads CASSLEVWSTEAFF.

The V call is TRBV12-3 or TRBV12-4, the J call TRBJ2-7. The CDR3 loop spans 12 amino acids. CDR3 amino acids: CASSRHSYEQYF.

J is TRBJ2-5 and V is TRBV6-2 or TRBV6-3; TCRdb selects TRBD1, and the lack of DNA leaves this call unchecked. The CDR3 has 17 amino acids. CDR1 and CDR2 (germline): MNHEY, SVGEGT. This chain's CDR3 is CASSYLPGTGGEETQYF.

The gene calls are TRBV19 and TRBJ2-7; TCRdb's D call, TRBD1, is unchecked because there is no DNA. Germline CDR1 and CDR2: LNHDA and SQIVND (reference sequence). The CDR3 length is 14 residues. The CDR3: CASSRTGFAGEQYF.

The chain is built from TRBV29-1 and TRBJ2-3. The CDR3 is 12 residues long. Looked up from germline, CDR1 is SQVTM and CDR2 is ANQGSEA. CDR3 residues: CSVVSWTDTQYF.

The chain combines TRBV7-6 with TRBJ2-1; TCRdb names TRBD1, which stays unverified in the absence of DNA. This CDR3 spans 18 amino acids. Germline loops: CDR1 SGHVS, CDR2 FNYEAQ. The CDR3 loop reads CASSLAEVGRGSRNEQFF.

The chain joins TRBV29-1 to TRBJ1-1; TCRdb proposes TRBD1, but this gene call is untestable without DNA. Per the germline V gene, CDR1 is SQVTM and CDR2 is ANQGSEA. There are 13 residues in the CDR3. The CDR3 spells CSVEGGHNTEAFF.

The V call is TRBV6-5, the J call TRBJ1-3; TCRdb's D gene call, TRBD1, goes unchecked for lack of DNA. Germline V gene lookup returns CDR1 MNHEY and CDR2 SVGAGI. There are 17 residues in the CDR3. CDR3 residues: CASRVQGARYSGNTIYF.

The chain carries TRBV29-1 and TRBJ2-2. The V gene's germline CDR1 is SQVTM and CDR2 ANQGSEA. The CDR3 is 12 residues long. CDR3 amino acids: CSVERNTGELFF.

V and J are TRBV19 and TRBJ2-3; TCRdb selects TRBD2, and the lack of DNA leaves this call unchecked. This CDR3 has 12 amino acids. CDR1 is LNHDA, CDR2 SQIVND, per germline (reference sequence). The CDR3 sequence: CASSPSLDTQYF.

V is TRBV27 and J is TRBJ2-3; as DNA is missing, the TRBD1 call by TCRdb cannot be tested. The CDR3 contains 14 residues. Germline loops: CDR1 MNHEY, CDR2 SMNVEV (reference sequence). CDR3 region: CASSYRDWGDTQYF.

V is TRBV29-1 and J is TRBJ2-7; as DNA is missing, the TRBD2 call by TCRdb cannot be tested. Germline CDR1 and CDR2: SQVTM and ANQGSEA. CDR3 size: 14 residues. The CDR3 is CSVRESQGSYEQYF.

V usage is TRBV7-9 and J usage is TRBJ2-3; with no DNA, the TCRdb D assignment of TRBD2 cannot be verified. The CDR3 extends over 18 amino acids. The germline gives CDR1 SEHNR, CDR2 FQNEAQ (reference sequence). This CDR3 reads CASSLELAGGLLADTQYF.